This TCR beta chain comes out of a study of CD8 T cells in ankylosing spondylitis (dated by TCRdb to the late 2010s). Background on the whole study: The study profiled T cell receptor beta repertoires in healthy donors and ankylosing spondylitis patients to find disease-linked TCR variants. The whole study cohort included 85 to 120 healthy donors and 20 to 25 ankylosing spondylitis patients. Peripheral blood was sampled, and synovial fluid was also collected from ankylosing spondylitis patients. Results the study describes overall, beyond this receptor: The disease-linked clones were reported as significantly enriched in matched synovial fluid samples from ankylosing spondylitis patients. Some TCR beta motif variants had previously been reported in synovial fluid and blood of reactive arthritis patients, which suggested common disease-initiation mechanisms. The disease-linked clones had a CD8+ phenotype and were found at relatively low frequencies in peripheral blood. Blood from ankylosing spondylitis patients appeared to be characterized by a TCR beta motif composed of roughly 8 highly homologous amino acid variants.

The cysteine opens and the phenylalanine closes a CDR3 of 16 amino acids. Only the CDR3 portion is preserved as DNA: 48 bases, with reading frame beginning at the first base. The germline ends are 14 bases apart after V is trimmed by 3 bases and J by 3 bases. This clonotype was seen many times. No antigen is known for it. No base quality information exists; no much larger clone differs at one position. Sequencing was performed on an Illumina HiSeq 2500. Quantitative 5'-RACE with molecular barcodes was used to prepare TCR beta libraries. The paper's data handling went like this. A new computational method based on a probabilistic model of VDJ rearrangement was used to identify disease-linked TCR variants. TCRdb reprocessing: public reads trimmed at Q25 with fastp, clones called with MiXCR, in-frame beta chains kept. Each CDR3 protein gets just one entry, which takes the most common genes and DNA from the rows behind it. None of the V and J calls come from the authors' own analysis; TCRdb made them. This sample lists 200,000 or so distinct CDR3 sequences; over 10% were detected once. The ten largest make up about 10% of the sample.

The sample taken for sequencing was blood, either unsorted or a sorted T cell fraction (not recorded which). The chain joins TRBV12-3 or TRBV12-4 to TRBJ1-4, with no D gene named confidently. This TCR was recovered from a female donor with ankylosing spondylitis or in good health (not recorded which). The CDR3 reads as follows: CASSFRHGQANEKLFF. The nucleotides read TGTGCCAGCAGTTTCCGCCACGGGCAGGCTAATGAAAAACTGTTTTTT.